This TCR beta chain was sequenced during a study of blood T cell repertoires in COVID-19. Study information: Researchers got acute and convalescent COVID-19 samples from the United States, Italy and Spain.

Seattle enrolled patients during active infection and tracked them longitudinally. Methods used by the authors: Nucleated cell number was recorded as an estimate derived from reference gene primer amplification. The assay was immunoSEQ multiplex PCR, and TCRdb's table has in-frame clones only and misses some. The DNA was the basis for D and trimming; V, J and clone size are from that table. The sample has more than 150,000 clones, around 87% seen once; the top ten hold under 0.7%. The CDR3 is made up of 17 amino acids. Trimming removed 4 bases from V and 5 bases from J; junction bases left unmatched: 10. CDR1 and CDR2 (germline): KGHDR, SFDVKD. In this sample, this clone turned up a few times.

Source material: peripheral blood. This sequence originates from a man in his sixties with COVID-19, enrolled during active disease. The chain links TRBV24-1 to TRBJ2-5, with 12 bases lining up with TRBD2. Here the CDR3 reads CATSDQHPSGGEETQYF. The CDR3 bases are TGTGCCACCAGTGACCAACATCCTAGCGGGGGGGAGGAGACCCAGTACTTC.